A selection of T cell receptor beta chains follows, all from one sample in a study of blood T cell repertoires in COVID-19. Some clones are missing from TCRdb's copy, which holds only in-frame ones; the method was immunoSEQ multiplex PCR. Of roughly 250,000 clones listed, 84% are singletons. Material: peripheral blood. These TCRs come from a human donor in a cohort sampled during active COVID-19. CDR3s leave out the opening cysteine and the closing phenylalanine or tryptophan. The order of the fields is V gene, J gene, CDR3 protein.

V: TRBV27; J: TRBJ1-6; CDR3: ASSSRPVRANSPLH
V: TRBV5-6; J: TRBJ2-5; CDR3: ASNIRGRWETQY
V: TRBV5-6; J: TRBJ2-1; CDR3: ASSLYAGALNEQF
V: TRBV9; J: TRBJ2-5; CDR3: ASSVVGEGAQETQY
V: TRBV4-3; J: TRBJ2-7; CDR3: ASSQGTGGDYEQY
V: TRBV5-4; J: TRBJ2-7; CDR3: ASSLEGTSGRRSYEQY
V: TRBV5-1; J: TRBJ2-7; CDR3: ASSLIVSGRPAYEQY
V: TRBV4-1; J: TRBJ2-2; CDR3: ASGSANTGELF
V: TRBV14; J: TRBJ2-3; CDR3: ASSQRKASGGAVRTDTQY
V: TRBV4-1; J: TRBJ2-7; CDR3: ASSQDGLWTGGTYEQY